Below, one T cell receptor (beta chain) is given with its context. Its antigen is as yet unknown. The sample is drawn from a study of cytomegalovirus exposure and HLA in healthy donors. Amplification used 60 Vbeta primers and 13 Jbeta primers. Produced via immunoSEQ multiplex PCR; TCRdb's table is partial and in-frame only. The profile covers over 150,000 clones, with 80% to 85% appearing a single time and 1.5% to 2% taken by the ten largest. The CDR3 is 13 residues long. The V gene lost 6 bases and the J gene lost 5 bases, with 11 bases spanning the gap. Germline CDR1 reads MNHNS; CDR2 reads SASEGT. Study-wide points: In a later analysis, specific HLA alleles were associated with around 17,000 TCR beta sequences at a 0.05 false discovery rate. It was assumed in the presence/absence analyses that sequencing depth was roughly uniform across donors. In an earlier analysis, most TCR beta V segments were productive about 87% or about 30% of the time.

The clonotype was recovered from a man over 45 in good health and CMV-seronegative. The material sequenced was PBMCs. The chain employs TRBV6-1 and TRBJ1-5; D ambiguous. The CDR3 sequence: CASRVTLHQPQHF. The CDR3 nucleotides are TGTGCCAGCAGAGTCACTCTCCATCAGCCCCAGCATTTT.